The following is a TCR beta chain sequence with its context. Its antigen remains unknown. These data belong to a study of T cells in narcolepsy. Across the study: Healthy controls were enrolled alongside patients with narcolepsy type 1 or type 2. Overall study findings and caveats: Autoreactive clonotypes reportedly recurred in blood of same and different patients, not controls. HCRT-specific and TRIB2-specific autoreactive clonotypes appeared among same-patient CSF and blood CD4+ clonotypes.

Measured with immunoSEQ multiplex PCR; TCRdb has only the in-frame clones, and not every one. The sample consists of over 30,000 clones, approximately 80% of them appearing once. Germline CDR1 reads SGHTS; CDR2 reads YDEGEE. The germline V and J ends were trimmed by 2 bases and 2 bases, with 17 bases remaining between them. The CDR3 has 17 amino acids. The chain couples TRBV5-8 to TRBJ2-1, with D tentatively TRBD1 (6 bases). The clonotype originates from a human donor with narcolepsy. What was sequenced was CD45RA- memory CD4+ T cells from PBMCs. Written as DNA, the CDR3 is TGTGCCAGCAGCTTAACCATCTTGGGGGCTACCTACAATGAGCAGTTCTTC. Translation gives CASSLTILGATYNEQFF.